The clone carrying this TCR beta chain occurred many times. The antigen remains unidentified. This CDR3 is built from 15 residues. In germline, CDR1 is MNHNS, CDR2 SASEGT. V lost 6 bases, J lost 1 base, and 15 bases lay in between. Researchers made TCR cDNA using 5'RACE template switching, and this step added a universal primer site and UMIs. TCRdb re-called the 5' RACE reads with MiXCR, one entry per CDR3 protein. This table holds 150,000 to 200,000 distinct CDR3 sequences, around 7.2% found once. The entry originates in a study of T cells after yellow fever vaccination. Study findings and constraints: Clonotypes shared by both compartments, CD4 and CD8, made up a small share.

The clonotype originates from a man younger than 35 who received the YFV17D yellow fever vaccine. The chain uses TRBV6-1 and TRBJ2-5; no clear D. The sequencing here drew on CD4+ T cells sorted from PBMCs, taken about 5 days after the first yellow fever vaccination. In DNA, the CDR3 is TGTGCCAGCAGAAAAGGGCTACTGACCCAAGAGACCCAGTACTTC. Translation: CASRKGLLTQETQYF.